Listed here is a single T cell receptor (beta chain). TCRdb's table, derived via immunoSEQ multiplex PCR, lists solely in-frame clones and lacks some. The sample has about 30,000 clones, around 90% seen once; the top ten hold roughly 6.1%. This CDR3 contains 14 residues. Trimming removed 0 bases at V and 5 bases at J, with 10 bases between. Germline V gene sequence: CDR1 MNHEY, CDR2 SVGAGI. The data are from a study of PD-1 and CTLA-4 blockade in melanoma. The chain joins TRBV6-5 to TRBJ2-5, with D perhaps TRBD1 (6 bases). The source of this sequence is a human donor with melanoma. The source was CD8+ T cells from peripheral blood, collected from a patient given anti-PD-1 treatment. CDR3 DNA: TGTGCCAGCAGTTACTCGTCCAGGGGTGAGACCCAGTACTTC. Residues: CASSYSSRGETQYF.